The T cell receptor beta chain under discussion was sequenced for a study of blood T cell repertoires in COVID-19. Across the whole study: Both acute and convalescent COVID-19 samples were obtained from the United States, Italy and Spain. PBMCs, B-cell-depleted T cells, or T cells were the source of the cDNA or gDNA that made up the material.

Unmatched junction bases numbered 8, after V lost 6 bases and J lost 6 bases. Germline V lookup: CDR1 SEHNR, CDR2 FQNEAQ (reference sequence). The CDR3 covers 15 residues. In the authors' methods: Estimates of nucleated cell counts were drawn from the amplification of reference gene primers. The assay was immunoSEQ multiplex PCR, and TCRdb's table has in-frame clones only and misses some. V and J calls and clone size are given by that table; D and trimming were obtained from the DNA. In the table there are 90,000 to 130,000 clones, nearly 90% of which are singletons. V usage is TRBV7-9 and J usage is TRBJ1-5; 10 positions match TRBD1. The sequenced material came from peripheral blood. This TCR was sampled from a human donor in a cohort sampled during active COVID-19. CDR3 DNA sequence: TGTGCCAGCAGTTCGGGACAGGGGAAAGGTCAGCCCCAGCATTTT. It specifies CASSSGQGKGQPQHF.